This section outlines one T cell receptor (beta chain) sequence together with its context. The entry originates in a study of T-cell memory formation after mild COVID-19. TCRdb called the 5' RACE reads again in MiXCR, with one record for every CDR3 protein. The profile shows roughly 410,000 distinct CDR3 sequences, roughly a quarter of them singletons. Trimming took 1 base from V and 0 from J, leaving 9 bases between them. From germline, CDR1 is SGHVS and CDR2 FNYEAQ. This CDR3 has 15 amino acids. The sample consisted of PBMCs or a T cell subset sorted from them (not recorded which). The receptor comes from an adult woman who had mild COVID-19 (a few samples of this study predate the infection). Cell type and time point are not known. The genes are TRBV7-6 and TRBJ1-2, with D perhaps matching TRBD1 (5 bases). For the CDR3, the DNA is TGTGCCAGCAGCTTAGGTTCAGGGACTAACTATGGCTACACCTTC. The encoded protein is CASSLGSGTNYGYTF.